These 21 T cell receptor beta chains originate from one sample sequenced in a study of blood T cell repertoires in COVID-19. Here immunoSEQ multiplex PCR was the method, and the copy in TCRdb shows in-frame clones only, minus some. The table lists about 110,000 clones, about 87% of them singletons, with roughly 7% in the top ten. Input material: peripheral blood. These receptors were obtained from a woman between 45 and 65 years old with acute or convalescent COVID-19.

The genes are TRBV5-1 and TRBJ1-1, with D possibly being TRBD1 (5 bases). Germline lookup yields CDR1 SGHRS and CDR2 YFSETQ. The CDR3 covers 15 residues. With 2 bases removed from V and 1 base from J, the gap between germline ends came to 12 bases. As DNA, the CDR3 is TGCGCCAGCAGCTTAGCCGGGGGTGCGAACACTGAAGCTTTCTTT. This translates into CASSLAGGANTEAFF.

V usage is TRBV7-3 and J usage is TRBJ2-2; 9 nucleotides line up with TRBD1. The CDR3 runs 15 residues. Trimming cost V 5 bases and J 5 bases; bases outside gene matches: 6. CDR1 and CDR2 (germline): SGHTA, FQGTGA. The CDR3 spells CASSPGDRVTGELFF. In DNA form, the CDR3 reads TGTGCCAGCAGCCCCGGGGACAGGGTGACCGGGGAGCTGTTTTTT.

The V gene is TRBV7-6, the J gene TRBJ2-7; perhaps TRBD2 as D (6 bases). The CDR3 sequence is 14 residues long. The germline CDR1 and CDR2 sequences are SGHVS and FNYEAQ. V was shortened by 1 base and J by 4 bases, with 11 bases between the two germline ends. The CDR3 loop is CASSLETAGYEQYF. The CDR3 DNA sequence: TGTGCCAGCAGCTTAGAGACCGCGGGGTACGAGCAGTACTTC.

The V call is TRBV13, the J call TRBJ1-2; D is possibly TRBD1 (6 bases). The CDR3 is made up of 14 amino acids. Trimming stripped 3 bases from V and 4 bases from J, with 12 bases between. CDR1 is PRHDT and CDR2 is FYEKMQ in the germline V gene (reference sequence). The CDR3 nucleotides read TGTGCCAGCAGCTTTGGGGGGGCTGGCTATGGCTACACCTTC. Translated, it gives CASSFGGAGYGYTF.

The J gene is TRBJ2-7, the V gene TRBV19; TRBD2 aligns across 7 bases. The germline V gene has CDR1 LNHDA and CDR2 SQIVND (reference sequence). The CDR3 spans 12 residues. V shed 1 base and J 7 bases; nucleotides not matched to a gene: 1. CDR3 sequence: CASSIGGGEQYF. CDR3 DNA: TGTGCCAGTAGTATAGGCGGGGGTGAGCAGTACTTC.

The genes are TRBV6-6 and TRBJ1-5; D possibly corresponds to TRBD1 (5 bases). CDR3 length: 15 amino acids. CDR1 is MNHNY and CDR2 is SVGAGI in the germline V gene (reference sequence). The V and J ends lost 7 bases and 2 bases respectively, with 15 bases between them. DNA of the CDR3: TGTGCCAGCACCGTACGGGGAGGGGGCAATCAGCCCCAGCATTTT. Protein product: CASTVRGGGNQPQHF.

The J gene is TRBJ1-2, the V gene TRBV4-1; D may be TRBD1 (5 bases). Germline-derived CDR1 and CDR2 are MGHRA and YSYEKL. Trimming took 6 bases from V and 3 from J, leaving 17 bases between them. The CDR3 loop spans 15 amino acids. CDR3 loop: CASRGGTGSHYGYTF. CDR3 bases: TGCGCCAGCAGGGGGGGGACCGGGTCACACTATGGCTACACCTTC.

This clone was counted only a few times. The CDR3 DNA follows: TGTGCCTGGAGCAGGACAGAAACTGGCTACACCTTC. This sequence encodes CAWSRTETGYTF. The V and J genes are TRBV30 and TRBJ1-2, with a weak D call TRBD1 (6 bases). Germline V gene lookup returns CDR1 GTSNPN and CDR2 SVGIG (reference sequence). The V end lost 3 bases, the J end lost 7 bases, and 12 bases lay between the germline ends. This CDR3 spans 12 amino acids.

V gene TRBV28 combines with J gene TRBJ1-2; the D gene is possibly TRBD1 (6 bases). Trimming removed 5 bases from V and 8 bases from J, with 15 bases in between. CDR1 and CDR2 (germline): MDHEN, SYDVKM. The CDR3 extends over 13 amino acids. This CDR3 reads CASSLRQVRGYTF. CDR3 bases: TGTGCCAGCAGTCTGAGACAGGTCCGAGGCTACACCTTC.

Here the CDR3 DNA reads TGTGCCAGCAGCGTAGGACAGGGGGTCTATGGCTACACCTTC. Translated, it gives CASSVGQGVYGYTF. The chain combines TRBV9 with TRBJ1-2; 9 bases align to TRBD1. Germline CDR1 SGDLS, CDR2 YYNGEE. The V and J ends lost 0 bases and 4 bases, in that order; junction bases with no gene match: 1. This CDR3 has 14 amino acids.

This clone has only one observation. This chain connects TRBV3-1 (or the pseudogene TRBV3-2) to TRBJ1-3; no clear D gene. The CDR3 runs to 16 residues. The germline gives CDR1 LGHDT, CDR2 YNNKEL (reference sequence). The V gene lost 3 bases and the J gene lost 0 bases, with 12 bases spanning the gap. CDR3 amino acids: CASSHPPTSSGNTIYF. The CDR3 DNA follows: TGTGCCAGCAGCCATCCCCCGACAAGCTCTGGAAACACCATATATTTT.

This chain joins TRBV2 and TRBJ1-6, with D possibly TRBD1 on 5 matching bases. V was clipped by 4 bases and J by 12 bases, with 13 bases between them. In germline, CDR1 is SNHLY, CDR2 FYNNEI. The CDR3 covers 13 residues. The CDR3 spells CASSGGVIIPLHF. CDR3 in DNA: TGTGCCAGCAGTGGGGGGGTCATTATACCCCTCCACTTT.

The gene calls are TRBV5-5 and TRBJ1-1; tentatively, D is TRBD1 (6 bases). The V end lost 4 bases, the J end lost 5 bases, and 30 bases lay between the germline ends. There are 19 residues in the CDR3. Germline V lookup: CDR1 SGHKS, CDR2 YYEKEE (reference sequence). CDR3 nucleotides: TGTGCCAGCAGCCTGGGAGGTAACCGGGACAACCAAGTGGGTACTGAAGCTTTCTTT. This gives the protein CASSLGGNRDNQVGTEAFF.

This chain's CDR3 is CASSDLGQATSPLHF. DNA of the CDR3: TGTGCCAGCAGTGACCTCGGCCAGGCCACCTCACCCCTCCACTTT. The V gene is TRBV2, the J gene TRBJ1-6, with D unresolved. Germline CDR1 and CDR2: SNHLY and FYNNEI. V lost 3 bases and J 10 bases, leaving 16 bases between the germline ends. The CDR3 extends over 15 amino acids.

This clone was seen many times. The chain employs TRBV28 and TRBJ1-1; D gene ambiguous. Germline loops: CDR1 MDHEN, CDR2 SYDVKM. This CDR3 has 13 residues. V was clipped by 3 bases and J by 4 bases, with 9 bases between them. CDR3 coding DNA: TGTGCCAGCAGTTTTCCACAGACCACTGAAGCTTTCTTT. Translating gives CASSFPQTTEAFF.

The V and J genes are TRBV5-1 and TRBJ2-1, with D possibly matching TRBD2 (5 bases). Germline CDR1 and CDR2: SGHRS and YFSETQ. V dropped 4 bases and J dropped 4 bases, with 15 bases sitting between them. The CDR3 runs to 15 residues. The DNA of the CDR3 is TGCGCCAGCAGCCTTTCGGGAAGGGAGTACAATGAGCAGTTCTTC. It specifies CASSLSGREYNEQFF.

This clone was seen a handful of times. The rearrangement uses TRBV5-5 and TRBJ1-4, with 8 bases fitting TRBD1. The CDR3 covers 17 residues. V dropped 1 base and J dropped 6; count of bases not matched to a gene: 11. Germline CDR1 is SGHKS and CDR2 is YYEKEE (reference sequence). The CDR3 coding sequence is TGTGCCAGCAGCTTGCGGCAGGGGGCGAGGTTATATGAAAAACTGTTTTTT. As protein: CASSLRQGARLYEKLFF.

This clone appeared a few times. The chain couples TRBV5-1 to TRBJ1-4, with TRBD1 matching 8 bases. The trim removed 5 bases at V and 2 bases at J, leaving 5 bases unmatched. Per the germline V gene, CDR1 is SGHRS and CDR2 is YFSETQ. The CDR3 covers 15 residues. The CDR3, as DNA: TGCGCCAGCAGACTGCAGGGGGCGACTAATGAAAAACTGTTTTTT. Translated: CASRLQGATNEKLFF. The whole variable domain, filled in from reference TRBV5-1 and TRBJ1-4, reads KAGVTQTPRYLIKTRGQQVTLSCSPISGHRSVSWYQQTPGQGLQFLFEYFSETQRNKGNFPGRFSGRQFSNSRSEMNVSTLELGDSALYLCASRLQGATNEKLFFGSGTQLSVL.

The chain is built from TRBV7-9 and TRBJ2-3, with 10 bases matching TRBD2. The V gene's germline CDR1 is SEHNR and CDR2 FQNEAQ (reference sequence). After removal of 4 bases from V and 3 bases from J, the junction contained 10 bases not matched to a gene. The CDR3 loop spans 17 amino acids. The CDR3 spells CASSSTFLAGETDTQYF. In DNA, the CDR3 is TGTGCCAGCAGCTCCACCTTCCTAGCGGGGGAAACAGATACGCAGTATTTT.

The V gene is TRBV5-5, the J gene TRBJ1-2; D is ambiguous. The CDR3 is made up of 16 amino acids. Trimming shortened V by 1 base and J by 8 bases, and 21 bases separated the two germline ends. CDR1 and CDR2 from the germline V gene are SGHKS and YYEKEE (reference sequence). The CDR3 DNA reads TGTGCCAGCAGCTTGATGCCCGGAAATCCACGAGGGGGCTACACCTTC. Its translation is CASSLMPGNPRGGYTF.

The CDR3 here is CASSQGAGGPYEQYF. CDR3 sequence (DNA): TGTGCCAGCAGCCAAGGAGCGGGGGGCCCCTACGAGCAGTACTTC. The chain couples TRBV14 to TRBJ2-7, with TRBD2 identical over 9 bases. Germline CDR1 is SGHDN and CDR2 is FVKESK. This CDR3 is built from 15 residues. V lost 1 base to trimming and J lost 2 bases; unmatched junction nucleotides: 3.